This T cell receptor (beta chain) was obtained from a study of metastatic and nonmetastatic thyroid tumors (dated by TCRdb to about 2020). For the study in its entirety: Repertoires were compared across peripheral blood and tumor or nodule tissue samples from malignant and benign thyroid patients. What the work shows at the level of the full study, not this receptor alone: In both blood and tumor samples, TCR beta diversity was reported to be significantly higher in malignant tumors than in benign nodules.

Before undergoing thyroid surgery, none of the patients had been given any kind of treatment. Using T-cell receptor beta sequencing, the researchers looked back retrospectively at clinical samples from patients, gathered between the early 2010s and the late 2010s. Libraries came from PCR. TCRdb shows the sequencer as Illumina HiSeq 4000. High-throughput sequencing was used to profile the CDR3 region of the TCR beta-chain in every patient. The source study handled its data this way. CDR3 differences across clinicopathological groups were used to build a classifier for discriminating distant-metastatic papillary thyroid cancer patients. Repertoire diversity was assessed with the Shannon index, and tumor-blood repertoire similarity with the Morisita-Horn index. TCRdb trimmed the raw reads at Q25, called clones with MiXCR and kept productive beta chains. TCRdb's processing, not the authors', yielded these V and J calls. The sample data list some 52,000 clones, and about 15% of these were observed just once. Of the sample, about 2.7% is held by the ten largest clones.

This clone was picked up many times. Its antigen is currently not known. No qualities accompany the bases; no much larger clone lies one base away. From the germline V gene (reference sequence), CDR1 is GTSNPN and CDR2 is SVGIG. The CDR3 holds 15 amino acids from the cysteine to the phenylalanine. The DNA shown is the 45-base CDR3, in frame from base 1. V gives up 2 bases and J gives up 4 bases, and the segment between their germline ends measures 15 bases. The rearrangement joined TRBV30 to TRBJ1-3, with a weak D call of TRBD1 (5 bases match). The TCR sequence derives from a female donor with papillary thyroid cancer or a benign thyroid nodule (not recorded which). Some clones in this sample may be carry-over from other donors' samples. The sample taken for sequencing was blood. The DNA sequence follows: TGTGCCTGGAGTTCGTCGGGGACGGGGGGAAACACCATATATTTT. This yields the protein CAWSSSGTGGNTIYF.